The subject of this entry is one TCR beta chain. This clonotype was counted only a few times. No antigen is known for it. There are no base qualities to consult, and no much larger clone falls within one base. Reading the germline V gene gives CDR1 ENHRY and CDR2 SYGVKD. The CDR3 contains 11 residues, cysteine and phenylalanine counted. Only the CDR3 DNA stays, 33 bases, in frame from base 1. Relative to germline, V is 10 bases shorter and J is 7 bases shorter, with 11 bases between their ends. This specimen belongs to a study of T-cell memory formation after mild COVID-19 (dated by TCRdb to the early 2020s). Turning to the overall study: Most TCR sequence clusters were specific to one of the two donors. Longitudinal TCRalpha and TCRbeta repertoire sequencing tracked T-cell clones expanding and contracting after mild COVID-19 in two donors. Two young, previously healthy adult volunteers, one female and one male, were included in the cohort. General findings and caveats noted by the study authors: Some responding clones were detected in pre-infection memory, suggesting pre-existing cross-reactive memory T cells joined the SARS-CoV-2 response. The study covered only a couple of mild cases, and larger cohorts including severe cases with pre-infection samples were considered necessary. Contracting CD4+ clones turned up mainly in the CM and EM memory subsets, whereas EMRA was where CD8+ clones were enriched. Clones contracting from day 15 to 85 had balanced CD4/CD8 phenotypes, while a second wave expanding from day 15 to 37 was biased towards CD4+. SARS-CoV-2 specificity of the second-wave clones peaking on day 37 was not confirmed.

Sequencing was performed on an Illumina NovaSeq 6000. cDNA libraries for TCRalpha and TCRbeta were prepared by 5'RACE using constant-segment primers, with sample barcodes and unique molecular identifiers added. RNA was extracted from every sample with Trizol reagent. Amplification of the libraries took two PCR steps, and the second step added a second sample barcode plus Illumina TruSeq adapters. Libraries were sequenced on an Illumina NovaSeq with 2 x 150 bp paired-end reads. The authors' pipeline ran thus. Reads were demultiplexed and collapsed into UMI-guided consensus sequences with migec v1.2.7. Using mixcr v2.1.11, the UMI consensuses were aligned to TRA and TRB V and J templates and assembled into clonotypes. A clonotype was counted as expanded or contracted only if both edgeR and NoisET called the change significant, with noise models trained on biological replicates. For edgeR calls, the cutoffs were a false discovery rate-adjusted p below 0.01 and a log2 fold-change threshold of 1. As an exploratory analysis of dynamics, PCA with hierarchical clustering was applied to max-normalized trajectories of the 1000 most abundant clonotypes. Each responding clone was given a CD4 or CD8 phenotype based on the CD4+ and CD8+ repertoires, which had been sequenced separately. TCRdb redid the processing of the public reads, applying fastp at Q25 and MiXCR, and retained in-frame beta chains. Each record represents a unique CDR3 protein, reported with the most common genes and DNA among its rows. These V and J calls rely on TCRdb rather than the paper's analysis. The sample contains about 160,000 distinct CDR3 sequences, 25% to 40% of them found a single time. The leading ten clones occupy around 12% of the sample.

Ficoll-Paque density gradient centrifugation was used to isolate PBMCs. The sequenced sample was PBMCs or a T cell subset sorted from them (not recorded which). The sequence is built from TRBV10-3 and TRBJ2-1, with the D gene uncertain. This TCR was sampled from an adult woman who had mild COVID-19 (a few samples of this study predate the infection). The sample titles of this study are shuffled in the database, so cell type and time point are left out; the donor was told from shared clones. The nucleotides read TGTGCCACCCAGGATGGAAATGAGCAGTTCTTC. It translates to CATQDGNEQFF.